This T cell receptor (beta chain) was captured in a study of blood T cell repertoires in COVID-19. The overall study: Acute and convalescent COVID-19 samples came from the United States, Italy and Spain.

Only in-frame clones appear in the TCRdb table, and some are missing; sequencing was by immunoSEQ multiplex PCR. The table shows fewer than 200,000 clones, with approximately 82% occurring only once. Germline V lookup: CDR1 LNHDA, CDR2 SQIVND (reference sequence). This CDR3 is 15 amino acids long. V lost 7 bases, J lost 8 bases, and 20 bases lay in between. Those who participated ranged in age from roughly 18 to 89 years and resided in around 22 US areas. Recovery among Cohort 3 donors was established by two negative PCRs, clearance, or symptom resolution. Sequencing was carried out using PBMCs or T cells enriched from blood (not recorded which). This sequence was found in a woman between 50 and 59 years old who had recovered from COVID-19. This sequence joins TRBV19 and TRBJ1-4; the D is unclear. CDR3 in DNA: TGTGCCAGTACTTTGGGTCTTACCCGAGGGGAAAAACTGTTTTTT. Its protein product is CASTLGLTRGEKLFF.